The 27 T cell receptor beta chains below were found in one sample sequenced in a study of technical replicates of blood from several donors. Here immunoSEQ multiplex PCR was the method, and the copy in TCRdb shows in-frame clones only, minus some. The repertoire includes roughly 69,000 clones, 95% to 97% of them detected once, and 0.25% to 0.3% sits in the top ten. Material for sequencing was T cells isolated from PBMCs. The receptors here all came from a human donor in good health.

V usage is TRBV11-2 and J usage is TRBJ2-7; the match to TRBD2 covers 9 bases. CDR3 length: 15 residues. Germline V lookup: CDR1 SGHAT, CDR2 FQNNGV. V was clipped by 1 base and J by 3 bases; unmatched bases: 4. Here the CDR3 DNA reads TGTGCCAGCAGCTTAGGATCAGCGGGAGGCTACGAGCAGTACTTC. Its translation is CASSLGSAGGYEQYF.

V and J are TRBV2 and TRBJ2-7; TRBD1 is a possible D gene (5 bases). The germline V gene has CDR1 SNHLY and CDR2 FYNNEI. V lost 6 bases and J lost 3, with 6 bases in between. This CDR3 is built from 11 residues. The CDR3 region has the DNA TGTGCCAGCAGCGACAGCTACGAGCAGTACTTC. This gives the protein CASSDSYEQYF.

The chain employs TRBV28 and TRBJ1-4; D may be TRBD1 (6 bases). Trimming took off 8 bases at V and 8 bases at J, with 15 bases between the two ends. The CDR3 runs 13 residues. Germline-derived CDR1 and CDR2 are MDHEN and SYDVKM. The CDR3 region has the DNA TGTGCCAGCTTTGAACAGGGACGGGAAAAACTGTTTTTT. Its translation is CASFEQGREKLFF.

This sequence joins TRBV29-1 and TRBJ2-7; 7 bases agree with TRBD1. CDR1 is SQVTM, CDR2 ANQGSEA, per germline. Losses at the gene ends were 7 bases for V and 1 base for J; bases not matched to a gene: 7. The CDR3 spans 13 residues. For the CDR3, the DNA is TGCAGCGCCGTGACAGGGTCTTCCTACGAGCAGTACTTC. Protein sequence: CSAVTGSSYEQYF.

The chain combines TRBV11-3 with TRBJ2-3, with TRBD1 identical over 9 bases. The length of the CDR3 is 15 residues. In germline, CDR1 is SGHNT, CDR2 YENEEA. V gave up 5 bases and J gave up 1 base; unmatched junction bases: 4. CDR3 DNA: TGTGCCAGCAGCCAACAGGGGGCCGGCACAGATACGCAGTATTTT. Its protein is CASSQQGAGTDTQYF.

Here the CDR3 DNA reads TGTGCCACCTCACACCAGACAGCTCAAGGGTGGACTGAAGCTTTCTTT. Amino acid sequence: CATSHQTAQGWTEAFF. The rearrangement links TRBV27 to TRBJ1-1; D possibly corresponds to TRBD1 (5 bases). This CDR3 comprises 16 residues. Germline V gives CDR1 MNHEY, CDR2 SMNVEV (reference sequence). Trimming took 10 bases from V and 5 from J, leaving 26 bases between them.

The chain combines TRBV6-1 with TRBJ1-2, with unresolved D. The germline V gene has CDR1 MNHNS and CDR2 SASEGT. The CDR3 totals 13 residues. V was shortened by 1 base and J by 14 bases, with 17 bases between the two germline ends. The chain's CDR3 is CASSEGPWTAGTF. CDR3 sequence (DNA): TGTGCCAGCAGTGAAGGGCCCTGGACGGCGGGGACCTTC.

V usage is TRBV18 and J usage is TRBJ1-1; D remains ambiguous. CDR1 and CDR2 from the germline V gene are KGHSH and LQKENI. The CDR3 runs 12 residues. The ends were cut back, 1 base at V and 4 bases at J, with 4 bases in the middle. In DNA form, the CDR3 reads TGTGCCAGCTCACCACTCGGCACTGAAGCTTTCTTT. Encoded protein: CASSPLGTEAFF.

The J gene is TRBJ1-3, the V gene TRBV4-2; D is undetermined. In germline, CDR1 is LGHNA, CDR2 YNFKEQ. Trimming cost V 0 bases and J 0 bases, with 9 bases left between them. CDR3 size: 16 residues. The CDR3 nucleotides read TGTGCCAGCAGCCAAGATGAGGAGGCCTCTGGAAACACCATATATTTT. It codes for CASSQDEEASGNTIYF.

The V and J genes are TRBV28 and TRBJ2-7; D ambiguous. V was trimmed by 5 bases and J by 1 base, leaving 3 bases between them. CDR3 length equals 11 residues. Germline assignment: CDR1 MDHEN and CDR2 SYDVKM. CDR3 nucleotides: TGTGCCAGCAGTCGTTCCTACGAGCAGTACTTC. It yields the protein CASSRSYEQYF.

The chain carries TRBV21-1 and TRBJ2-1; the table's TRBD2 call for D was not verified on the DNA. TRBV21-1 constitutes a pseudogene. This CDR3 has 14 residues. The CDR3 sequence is CASSSGPPYNEQFF. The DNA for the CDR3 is TGTGCCAGCTCTAGCGGACCCCCCTACAATGAGCAGTTCTTC.

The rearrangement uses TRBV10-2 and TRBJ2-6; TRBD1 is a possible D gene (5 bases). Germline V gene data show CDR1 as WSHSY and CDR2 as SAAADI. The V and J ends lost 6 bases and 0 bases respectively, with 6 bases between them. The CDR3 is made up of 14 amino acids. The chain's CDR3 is CASRTDSGANVLTF. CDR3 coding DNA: TGCGCCAGCAGGACAGACTCTGGGGCCAACGTCCTGACTTTC.

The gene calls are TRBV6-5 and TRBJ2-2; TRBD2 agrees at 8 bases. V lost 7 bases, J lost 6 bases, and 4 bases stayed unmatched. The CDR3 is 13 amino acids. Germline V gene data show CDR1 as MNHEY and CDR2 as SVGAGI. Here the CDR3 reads CASNKAGAGELFF. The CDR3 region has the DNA TGTGCCAGCAACAAAGCGGGAGCCGGGGAGCTGTTTTTT.

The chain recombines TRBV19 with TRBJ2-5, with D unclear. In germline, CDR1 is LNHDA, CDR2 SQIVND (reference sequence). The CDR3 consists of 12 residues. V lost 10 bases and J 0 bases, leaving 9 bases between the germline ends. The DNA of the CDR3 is TGTGCCACCAGCGTACACCAAGAGACCCAGTACTTC. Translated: CATSVHQETQYF. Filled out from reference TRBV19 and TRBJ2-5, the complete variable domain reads DGGITQSPKYLFRKEGQNVTLSCEQNLNHDAMYWYRQDPGQGLRLIYYSQIVNDFQKGDIAEGYSVSREKKESFPLTVTSAQKNPTAFYLCATSVHQETQYFGPGTRLLVL.

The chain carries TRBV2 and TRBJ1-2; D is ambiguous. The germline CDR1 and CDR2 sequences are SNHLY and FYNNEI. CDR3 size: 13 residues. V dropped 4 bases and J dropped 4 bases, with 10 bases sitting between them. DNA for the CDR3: TGTGCCAGCAGTGTAAGGGAGGTCTATGGCTACACCTTC. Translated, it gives CASSVREVYGYTF.

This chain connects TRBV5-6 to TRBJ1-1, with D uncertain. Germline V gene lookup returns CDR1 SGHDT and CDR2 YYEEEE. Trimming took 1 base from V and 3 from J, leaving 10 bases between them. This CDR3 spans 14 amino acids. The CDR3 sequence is CASSLRHTDTEAFF. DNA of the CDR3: TGTGCCAGCAGCTTGCGACATACGGACACTGAAGCTTTCTTT.

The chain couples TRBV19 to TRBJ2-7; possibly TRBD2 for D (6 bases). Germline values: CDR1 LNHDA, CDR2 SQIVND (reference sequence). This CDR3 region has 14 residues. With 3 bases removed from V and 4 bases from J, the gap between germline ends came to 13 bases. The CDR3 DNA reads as TGTGCCAGTAGTATCCGGCAGGGAGGATACGAGCAGTACTTC. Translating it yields CASSIRQGGYEQYF. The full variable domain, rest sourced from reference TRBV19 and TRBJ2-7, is DGGITQSPKYLFRKEGQNVTLSCEQNLNHDAMYWYRQDPGQGLRLIYYSQIVNDFQKGDIAEGYSVSREKKESFPLTVTSAQKNPTAFYLCASSIRQGGYEQYFGPGTRLTVT.

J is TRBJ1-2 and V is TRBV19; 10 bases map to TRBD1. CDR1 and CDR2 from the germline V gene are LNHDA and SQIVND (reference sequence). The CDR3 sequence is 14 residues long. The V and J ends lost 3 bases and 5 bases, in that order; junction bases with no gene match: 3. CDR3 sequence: CASSIGTGVYGYTF. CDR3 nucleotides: TGTGCCAGTAGTATCGGGACAGGGGTATATGGCTACACCTTC.

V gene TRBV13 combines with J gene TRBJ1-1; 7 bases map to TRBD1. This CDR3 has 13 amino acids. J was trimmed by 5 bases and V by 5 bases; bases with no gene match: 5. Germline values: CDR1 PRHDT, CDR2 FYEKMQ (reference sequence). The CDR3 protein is CASSEDRNTEAFF. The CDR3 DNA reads TGTGCCAGCAGCGAGGACAGGAATACTGAAGCTTTCTTT.

CDR3 bases: TGTGCCAGCACCAGGGGCGAGGAGCAGTTCTTC. Encoded protein: CASTRGEEQFF. The chain combines TRBV5-4 with TRBJ2-1, with D perhaps matching TRBD1 (6 bases). Trimming shortened V by 6 bases and J by 10 bases, and 11 bases separated the two germline ends. Germline-derived CDR1 and CDR2 are SGHNT and YYREEE (reference sequence). The CDR3 runs 11 residues.

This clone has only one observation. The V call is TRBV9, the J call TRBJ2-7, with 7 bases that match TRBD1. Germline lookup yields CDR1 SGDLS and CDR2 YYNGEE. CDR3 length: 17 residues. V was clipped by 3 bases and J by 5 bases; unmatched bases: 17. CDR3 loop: CASSGKGAPRNAHEQYF. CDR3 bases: TGTGCCAGCAGCGGGAAGGGGGCACCAAGGAATGCCCACGAGCAGTACTTC.

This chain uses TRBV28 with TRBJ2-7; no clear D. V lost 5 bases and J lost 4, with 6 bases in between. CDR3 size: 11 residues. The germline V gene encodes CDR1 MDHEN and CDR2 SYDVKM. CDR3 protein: CASSVSYEQYF. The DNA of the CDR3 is TGTGCCAGCAGTGTGAGTTACGAGCAGTACTTC. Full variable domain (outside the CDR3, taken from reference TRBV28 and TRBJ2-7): DVKVTQSSRYLVKRTGEKVFLECVQDMDHENMFWYRQDPGLGLRLIYFSYDVKMKEKGDIPEGYSVSREKKERFSLILESASTNQTSMYLCASSVSYEQYFGPGTRLTVT.

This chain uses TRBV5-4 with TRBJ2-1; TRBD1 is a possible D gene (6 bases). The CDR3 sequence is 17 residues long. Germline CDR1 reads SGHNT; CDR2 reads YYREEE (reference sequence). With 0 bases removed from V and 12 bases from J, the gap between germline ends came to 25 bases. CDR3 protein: CASSLGLGQSSAPTQFF. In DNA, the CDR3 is TGTGCCAGCAGCTTGGGATTAGGACAGAGCTCTGCTCCGACGCAGTTCTTC.

The CDR3, as DNA: TGTGCCAGCAGCTTGGGAGGTCACAGCACAGATACGCAGTATTTT. This sequence encodes CASSLGGHSTDTQYF. The genes are TRBV5-6 and TRBJ2-3; D is undetermined. Per the germline V gene, CDR1 is SGHDT and CDR2 is YYEEEE. The CDR3 consists of 15 residues. Between the trimmed V and J ends, which lost 0 bases and 0 bases, there was a span of 8 bases.

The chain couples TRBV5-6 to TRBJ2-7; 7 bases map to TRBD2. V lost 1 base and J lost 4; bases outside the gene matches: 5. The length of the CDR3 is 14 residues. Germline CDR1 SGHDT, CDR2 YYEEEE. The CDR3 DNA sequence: TGTGCCAGCAGCTTGAGCCTAGCGGTTTACGAGCAGTACTTC. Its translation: CASSLSLAVYEQYF.

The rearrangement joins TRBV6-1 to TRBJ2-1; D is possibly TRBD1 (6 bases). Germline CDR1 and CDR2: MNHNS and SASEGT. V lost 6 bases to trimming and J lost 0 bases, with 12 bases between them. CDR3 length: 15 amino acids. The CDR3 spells CASRDTGYSYNEQFF. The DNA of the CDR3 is TGTGCCAGCAGGGACACAGGGTACTCCTACAATGAGCAGTTCTTC.

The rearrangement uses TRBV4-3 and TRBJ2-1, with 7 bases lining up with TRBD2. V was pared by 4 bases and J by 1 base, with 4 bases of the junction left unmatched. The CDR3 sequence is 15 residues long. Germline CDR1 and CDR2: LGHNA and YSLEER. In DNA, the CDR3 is TGCGCCAGCAGCCTGGCGGGAGATTCCTACAATGAGCAGTTCTTC. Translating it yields CASSLAGDSYNEQFF.